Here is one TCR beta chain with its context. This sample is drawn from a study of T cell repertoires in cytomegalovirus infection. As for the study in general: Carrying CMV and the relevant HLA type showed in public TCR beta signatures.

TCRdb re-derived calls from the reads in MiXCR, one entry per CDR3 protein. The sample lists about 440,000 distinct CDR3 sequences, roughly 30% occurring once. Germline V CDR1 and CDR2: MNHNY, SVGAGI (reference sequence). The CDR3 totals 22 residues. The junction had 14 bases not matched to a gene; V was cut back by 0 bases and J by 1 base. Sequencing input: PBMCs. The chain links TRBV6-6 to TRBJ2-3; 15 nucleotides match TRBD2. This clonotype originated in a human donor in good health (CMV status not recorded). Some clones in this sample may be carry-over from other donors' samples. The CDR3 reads CASSYSIGTSGGSFMGTDTQYF. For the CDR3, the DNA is TGTGCCAGCAGTTACTCGATTGGGACTAGCGGGGGGTCCTTCATGGGCACAGATACGCAGTATTTT.